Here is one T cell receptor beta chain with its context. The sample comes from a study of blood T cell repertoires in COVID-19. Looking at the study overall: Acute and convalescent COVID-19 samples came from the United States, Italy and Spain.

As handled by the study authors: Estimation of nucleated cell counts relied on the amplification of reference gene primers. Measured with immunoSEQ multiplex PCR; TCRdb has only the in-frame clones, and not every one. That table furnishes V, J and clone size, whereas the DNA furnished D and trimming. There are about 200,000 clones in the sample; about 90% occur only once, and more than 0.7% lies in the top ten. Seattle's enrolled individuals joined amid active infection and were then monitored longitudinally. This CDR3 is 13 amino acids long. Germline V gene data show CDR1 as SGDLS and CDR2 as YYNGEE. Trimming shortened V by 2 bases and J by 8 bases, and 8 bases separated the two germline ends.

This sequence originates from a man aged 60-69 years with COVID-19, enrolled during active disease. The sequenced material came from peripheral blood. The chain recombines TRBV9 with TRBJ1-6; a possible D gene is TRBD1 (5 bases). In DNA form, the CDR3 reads TGTGCCAGCAGCGTGGAGGGGCATTCACCCCTCCACTTT. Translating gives CASSVEGHSPLHF. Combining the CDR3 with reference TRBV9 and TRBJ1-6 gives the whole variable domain DSGVTQTPKHLITATGQRVTLRCSPRSGDLSVYWYQQSLDQGLQFLIQYYNGEERAKGNILERFSAQQFPDLHSELNLSSLELGDSALYFCASSVEGHSPLHFGNGTRLTVT.